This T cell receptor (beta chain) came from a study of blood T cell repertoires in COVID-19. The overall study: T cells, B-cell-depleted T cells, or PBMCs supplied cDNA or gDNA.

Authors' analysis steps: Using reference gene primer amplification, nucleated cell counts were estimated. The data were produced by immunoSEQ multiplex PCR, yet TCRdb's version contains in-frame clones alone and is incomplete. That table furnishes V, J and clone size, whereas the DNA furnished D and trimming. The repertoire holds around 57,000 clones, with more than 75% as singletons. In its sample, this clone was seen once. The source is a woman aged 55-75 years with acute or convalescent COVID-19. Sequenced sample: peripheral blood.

The CDR3 protein is CAWRKASPTELFF. For the CDR3, the DNA is TGTGCCTGGAGAAAAGCTAGCCCGACGGAGCTGTTTTTT. The chain combines TRBV30 with TRBJ2-2; D may be TRBD2 (5 bases). Germline V gene sequence: CDR1 GTSNPN, CDR2 SVGIG (reference sequence). Trimming took 3 bases from V and 10 from J, leaving 15 bases between them. The CDR3 is made up of 13 amino acids. The entire variable domain, with the rest obtained from reference TRBV30 and TRBJ2-2, is as follows: SQTIHQWPATLVQPVGSPLSLECTVEGTSNPNLYWYRQAAGRGLQLLFYSVGIGQISSEVPQNLSASRPQDRQFILSSKKLLLSDSGFYLCAWRKASPTELFFGEGSRLTVL.